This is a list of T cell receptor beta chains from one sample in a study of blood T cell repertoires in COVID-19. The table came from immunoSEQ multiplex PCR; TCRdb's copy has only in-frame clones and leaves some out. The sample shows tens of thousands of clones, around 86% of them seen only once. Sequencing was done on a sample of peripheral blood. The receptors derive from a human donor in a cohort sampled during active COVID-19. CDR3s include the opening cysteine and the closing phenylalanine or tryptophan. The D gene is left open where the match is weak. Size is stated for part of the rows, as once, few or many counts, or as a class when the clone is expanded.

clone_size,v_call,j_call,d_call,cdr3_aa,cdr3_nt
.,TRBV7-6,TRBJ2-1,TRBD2,CASSLAGPGGSEQFF,TGTGCCAGCAGCTTAGCGGGGCCGGGGGGATCTGAGCAGTTCTTC
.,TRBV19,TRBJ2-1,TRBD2,CASSRLAGGNNEQFF,TGTGCCAGTAGCCGACTAGCGGGAGGGAACAATGAGCAGTTCTTC
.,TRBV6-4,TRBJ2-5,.,CASSPQGQETQYF,TGTGCCAGCAGTCCGCAGGGTCAAGAGACCCAGTACTTC
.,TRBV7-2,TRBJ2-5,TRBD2,CASSLAGAGGQETQYF,TGTGCCAGCAGCTTAGCTGGTGCGGGGGGTCAAGAGACCCAGTACTTC
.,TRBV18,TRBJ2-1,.,CASSGNFGGRSYNEQFF,TGTGCCAGCTCAGGAAATTTTGGCGGCCGCTCCTACAATGAGCAGTTCTTC
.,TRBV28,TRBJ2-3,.,CASSLGGQVGDTQYF,TGTGCCAGCAGTTTAGGGGGCCAGGTGGGGGATACGCAGTATTTT
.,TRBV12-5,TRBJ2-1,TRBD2,CASAPLAGGVYNEQFF,TGTGCTAGTGCTCCACTAGCGGGGGGTGTTTACAATGAGCAGTTCTTC
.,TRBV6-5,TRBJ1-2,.,CASSYLSRAYGYTF,TGTGCCAGCAGTTATTTATCGAGGGCCTATGGCTACACCTTC
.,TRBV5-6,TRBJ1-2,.,CASSWGESRMLGYTF,TGTGCCAGCAGCTGGGGGGAAAGTAGGATGCTGGGCTACACCTTC
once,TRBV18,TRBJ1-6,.,CASSEGGDYNSPLHF,TGTGCCAGCTCAGAGGGAGGGGACTATAATTCACCCCTCCACTTT
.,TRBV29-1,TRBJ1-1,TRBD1,CSPDRGTEAFF,TGCAGCCCAGACAGGGGGACTGAAGCTTTCTTT
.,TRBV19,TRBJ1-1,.,CASSIIELGSGEAFF,TGTGCCAGTAGTATAATCGAACTAGGCTCAGGTGAAGCTTTCTTT
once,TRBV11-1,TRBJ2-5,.,CASSLPVTAGQETQYF,TGTGCCAGCAGCCTACCCGTGACAGCCGGCCAAGAGACCCAGTACTTC
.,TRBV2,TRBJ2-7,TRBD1,CASQTGAWREQYF,TGTGCCAGCCAGACAGGGGCCTGGAGGGAGCAGTACTTC
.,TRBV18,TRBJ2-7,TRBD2,CASSPRLAGLNLYEQYF,TGTGCCAGCTCACCCAGACTAGCGGGACTTAACCTTTACGAGCAGTACTTC
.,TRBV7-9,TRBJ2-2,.,CASSSREGTGELFF,TGTGCCAGCAGCTCCCGGGAAGGGACCGGGGAGCTGTTTTTT
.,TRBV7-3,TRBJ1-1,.,CASSLGSGNTEAFF,TGTGCCAGCAGCTTAGGATCGGGGAACACTGAAGCTTTCTTT
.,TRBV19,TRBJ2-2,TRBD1,CASSIGTGVMNTGELFF,TGTGCCAGTAGTATAGGGACAGGGGTCATGAACACCGGGGAGCTGTTTTTT
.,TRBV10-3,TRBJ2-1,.,CAIRRDSYNEQFF,TGTGCCATCAGGCGGGACTCCTACAATGAGCAGTTCTTC
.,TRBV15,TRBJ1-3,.,CATSREGGRGYSGNTIYF,TGTGCCACCAGCAGAGAAGGCGGGAGAGGGTACTCTGGAAACACCATATATTTT
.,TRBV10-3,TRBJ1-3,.,CAISPGPSSGNTIYF,TGTGCCATCAGCCCTGGCCCAAGCTCTGGAAACACCATATATTTT
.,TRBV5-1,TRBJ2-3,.,CASSLLASTDTQYF,TGCGCCAGCAGCTTGTTGGCTAGCACAGATACGCAGTATTTT
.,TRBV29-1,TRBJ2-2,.,CSVAQGPANTGELFF,TGCAGCGTGGCACAGGGACCAGCGAACACCGGGGAGCTGTTTTTT
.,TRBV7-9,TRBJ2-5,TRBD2,CASSLIAGAGYF,TGTGCCAGCAGCTTAATAGCGGGGGCCGGGTACTTC
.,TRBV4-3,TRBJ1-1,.,CASSQYMNTEAFF,TGCGCCAGCAGCCAGTACATGAACACTGAAGCTTTCTTT
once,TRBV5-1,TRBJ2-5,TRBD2,CASSSSRLAGGQETQYF,TGCGCCAGCAGCTCAAGTAGACTAGCGGGGGGACAAGAGACCCAGTACTTC
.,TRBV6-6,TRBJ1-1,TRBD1,CASSPYPPGQLMNTEAFF,TGTGCCAGCAGTCCCTATCCACCGGGACAGCTTATGAACACTGAAGCTTTCTTT
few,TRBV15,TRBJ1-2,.,CATEVGSGTGNYGYTF,TGTGCCACCGAAGTCGGGTCGGGGACTGGAAACTATGGCTACACCTTC
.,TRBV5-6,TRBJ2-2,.,CASSLGRKDWGRGELFF,TGTGCCAGCAGCTTGGGGCGAAAGGACTGGGGGCGCGGGGAGCTGTTTTTT